Presented here are 9 T cell receptor beta chains from one specimen sequenced in a study of blood T cell repertoires in COVID-19 (dated by TCRdb to 2019 to 2021). The library was built by means of the immunoSEQ multiplex PCR assay. This immuneACCESS table, as held by TCRdb, lists in-frame sequences with V and J called but not all clones. Of the missing ones, under half trace to an unresolved V gene in checked studies; the others have no known cause. The sample yields over 150,000 clones; 84% were counted once. About 7% of the sample rests with the top ten. Sequenced material: peripheral blood. These TCRs come from a human donor in a cohort sampled during active COVID-19.

V is TRBV11-2 and J is TRBJ2-7; TRBD1 agrees at 9 bases. Germline assignment: CDR1 SGHAT and CDR2 FQNNGV. J lost 2 bases, V lost 2 bases, and 4 bases had no gene match. The CDR3 is 15 residues long. Here the CDR3 DNA reads TGTGCCAGCAGCTTAACCCGACAGGGGGCCTACGAGCAGTACTTC. Translation: CASSLTRQGAYEQYF.

J is TRBJ1-2 and V is TRBV21-1; the D call in the table, TRBD1, was not verified against the DNA. TRBV21-1 is deemed a pseudogene. The CDR3 runs 14 residues. The CDR3 loop reads CASSNRARGYGYTF. CDR3 in DNA: TGTGCCAGCAGCAACCGTGCCAGGGGATATGGCTACACCTTC.

The chain uses TRBV4-1 and TRBJ2-5, with D perhaps matching TRBD2 (5 bases). CDR1 and CDR2 from the germline V gene are MGHRA and YSYEKL. There are 16 residues in the CDR3. Trimming left V 4 bases short and J 1 base short, with 16 bases between. The CDR3 region is CASSRQLGPLQETQYF. CDR3 DNA: TGCGCCAGCAGCCGCCAACTAGGTCCCCTCCAAGAGACCCAGTACTTC.

The rearrangement joins TRBV19 to TRBJ1-3; D unclear. CDR1 and CDR2 from the germline V gene are LNHDA and SQIVND (reference sequence). The CDR3 is 14 amino acids. The V end was cut by 3 bases, the J end by 5 bases, with 11 bases between. The CDR3 nucleotides are TGTGCCAGTAGTATCGACGGGGATCGAAACACCATATATTTT. It translates to CASSIDGDRNTIYF. Looking up the rest from reference TRBV19 and TRBJ1-3 gives the full variable domain: DGGITQSPKYLFRKEGQNVTLSCEQNLNHDAMYWYRQDPGQGLRLIYYSQIVNDFQKGDIAEGYSVSREKKESFPLTVTSAQKNPTAFYLCASSIDGDRNTIYFGEGSWLTVV.

The chain employs TRBV30 and TRBJ2-7; weak D call: TRBD1 (6 bases). The CDR3 has 13 amino acids. Per the germline V gene, CDR1 is GTSNPN and CDR2 is SVGIG (reference sequence). Trimming shortened V by 2 bases and J by 6 bases, and 14 bases separated the two germline ends. In nucleotides, the CDR3 is TGTGCCTGGAGTACAGGGTGGACAGCCGAGCAGTACTTC. Translation: CAWSTGWTAEQYF.

The chain is built from TRBV5-1 and TRBJ2-7, with D possibly TRBD2 on 5 matching bases. Looked up from germline, CDR1 is SGHRS and CDR2 is YFSETQ. The CDR3 is 11 amino acids. The V and J ends lost 0 bases and 7 bases respectively, with 5 bases between them. The CDR3 nucleotides read TGCGCCAGCAGCTTGGCGGGGGAGCAGTACTTC. This codes for CASSLAGEQYF.

This chain links TRBV7-9 with TRBJ1-3; 7 nucleotides line up with TRBD1. J was trimmed by 2 bases and V by 2 bases; bases with no gene match: 3. The CDR3 totals 15 residues. Per the germline V gene, CDR1 is SEHNR and CDR2 is FQNEAQ (reference sequence). CDR3 residues: CASSLRQGPGNTIYF. CDR3 nucleotide sequence: TGTGCCAGCAGCTTAAGACAGGGTCCTGGAAACACCATATATTTT.

The V call is TRBV7-3, the J call TRBJ2-3; 10 bases fit TRBD2. This CDR3 comprises 16 residues. After removal of 5 bases from V and 1 base from J, the junction contained 6 bases not matched to a gene. Germline CDR1 and CDR2: SGHTA and FQGTGA. The CDR3 reads CASSAGGTSGTDTQYF. For the CDR3, the DNA is TGTGCCAGCAGCGCCGGCGGGACTAGCGGCACAGATACGCAGTATTTT.

This chain connects TRBV2 to TRBJ2-7, with a tentative D call TRBD1 (6 bases). V was shortened by 3 bases and J by 2 bases, with 11 bases between the two germline ends. CDR1 is SNHLY and CDR2 is FYNNEI in the germline V gene. CDR3 size: 14 residues. For the CDR3, the DNA is TGTGCCAGCAGTGACCCGACAGGTACCTACGAGCAGTACTTC. It yields the protein CASSDPTGTYEQYF.